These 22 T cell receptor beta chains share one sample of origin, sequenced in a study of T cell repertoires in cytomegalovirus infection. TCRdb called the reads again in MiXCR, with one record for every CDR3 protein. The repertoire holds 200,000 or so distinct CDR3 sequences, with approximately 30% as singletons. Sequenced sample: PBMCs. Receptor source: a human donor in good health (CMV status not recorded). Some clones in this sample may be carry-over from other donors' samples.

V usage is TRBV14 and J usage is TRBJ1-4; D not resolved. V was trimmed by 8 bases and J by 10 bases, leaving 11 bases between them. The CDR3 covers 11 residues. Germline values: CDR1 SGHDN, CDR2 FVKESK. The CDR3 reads CASSSSGKLFF. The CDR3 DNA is TGTGCCAGCTCTAGTTCCGGAAAACTGTTTTTT.

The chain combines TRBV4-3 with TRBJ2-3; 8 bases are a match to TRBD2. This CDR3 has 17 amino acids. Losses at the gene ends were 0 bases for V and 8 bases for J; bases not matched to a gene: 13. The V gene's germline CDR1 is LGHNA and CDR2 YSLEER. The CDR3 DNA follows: TGCGCCAGCAGCCAAGATAATGGCGGGGGGCCGCTAAGTACGCAGTATTTT. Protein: CASSQDNGGGPLSTQYF.

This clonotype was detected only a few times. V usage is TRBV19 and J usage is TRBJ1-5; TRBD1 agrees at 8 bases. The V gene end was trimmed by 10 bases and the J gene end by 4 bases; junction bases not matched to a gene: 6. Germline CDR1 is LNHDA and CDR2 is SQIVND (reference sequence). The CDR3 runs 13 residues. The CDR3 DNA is TGTGCCACCTCGGACAGGGCGAATCAGCCCCAGCATTTT. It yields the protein CATSDRANQPQHF.

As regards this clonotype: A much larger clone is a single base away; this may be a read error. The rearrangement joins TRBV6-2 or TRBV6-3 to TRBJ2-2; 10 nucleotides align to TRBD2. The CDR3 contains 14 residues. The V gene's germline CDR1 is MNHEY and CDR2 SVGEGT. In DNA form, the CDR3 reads TGTGCCAGCAGTAGCGGGGGGGCACTCGGGGCGCTGTTTTTT. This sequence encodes CASSSGGALGALFF.

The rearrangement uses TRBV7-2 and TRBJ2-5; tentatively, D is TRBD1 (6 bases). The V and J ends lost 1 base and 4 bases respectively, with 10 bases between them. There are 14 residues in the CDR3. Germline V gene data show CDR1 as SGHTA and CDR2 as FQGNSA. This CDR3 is CASSLGRGAETQYF. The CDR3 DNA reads TGTGCCAGCAGCTTAGGCAGGGGTGCAGAGACCCAGTACTTC.

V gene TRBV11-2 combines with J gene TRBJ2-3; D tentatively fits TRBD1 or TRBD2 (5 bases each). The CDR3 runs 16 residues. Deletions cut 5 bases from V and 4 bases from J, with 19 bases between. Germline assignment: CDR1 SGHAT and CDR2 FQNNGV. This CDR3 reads CASSLNTGAEPDTQYF. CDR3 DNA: TGTGCCAGCAGCCTGAACACCGGGGCCGAACCAGATACGCAGTATTTT.

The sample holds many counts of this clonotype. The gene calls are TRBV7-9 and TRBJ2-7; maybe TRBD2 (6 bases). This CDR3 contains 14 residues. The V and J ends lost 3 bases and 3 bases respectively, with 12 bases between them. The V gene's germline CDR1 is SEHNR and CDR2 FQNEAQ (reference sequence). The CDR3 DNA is TGTGCCAGCAGCTTGCAGGGAGGCATCTACGAGCAGTACTTC. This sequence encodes CASSLQGGIYEQYF. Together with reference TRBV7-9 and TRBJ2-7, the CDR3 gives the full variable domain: DTGVSQNPRHKITKRGQNVTFRCDPISEHNRLYWYRQTLGQGPEFLTYFQNEAQLEKSRLLSDRFSAERPKGSFSTLEIQRTEQGDSAMYLCASSLQGGIYEQYFGPGTRLTVT.

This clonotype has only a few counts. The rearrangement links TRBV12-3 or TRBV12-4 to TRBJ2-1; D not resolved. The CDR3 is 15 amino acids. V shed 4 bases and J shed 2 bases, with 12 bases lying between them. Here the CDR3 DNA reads TGTGCCAGCAGTTCGACCCGAAGTCCCTACAATGAGCAGTTCTTC. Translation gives CASSSTRSPYNEQFF.

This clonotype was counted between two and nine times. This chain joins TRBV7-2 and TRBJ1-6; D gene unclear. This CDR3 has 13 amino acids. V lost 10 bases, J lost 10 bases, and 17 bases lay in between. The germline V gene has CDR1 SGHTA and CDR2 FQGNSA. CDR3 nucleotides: TGTGCCACCGGAGCCGGGGTTCGGTCACCCCTCCACTTT. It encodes CATGAGVRSPLHF. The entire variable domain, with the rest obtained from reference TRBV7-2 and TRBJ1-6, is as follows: GAGVSQSPSNKVTEKGKDVELRCDPISGHTALYWYRQSLGQGLEFLIYFQGNSAPDKSGLPSDRFSAERTGGSVSTLTIQRTQQEDSAVYLCATGAGVRSPLHFGNGTRLTVT.

CDR3 coding DNA: TGTGCCAGCAGCTCTCCGGGGGGGTATGGCTACACCTTC. It yields the protein CASSSPGGYGYTF. The chain combines TRBV5-4 with TRBJ1-2, with D possibly being TRBD1 (5 bases). This CDR3 comprises 13 residues. The V gene's germline CDR1 is SGHNT and CDR2 YYREEE (reference sequence). V lost 3 bases and J 5 bases, leaving 11 bases between the germline ends. The complete variable domain, with remaining parts taken from reference TRBV5-4 and TRBJ1-2, reads ETGVTQSPTHLIKTRGQQVTLRCSSQSGHNTVSWYQQALGQGPQFIFQYYREEENGRGNFPPRFSGLQFPNYSSELNVNALELDDSALYLCASSSPGGYGYTFGSGTRLTVV.

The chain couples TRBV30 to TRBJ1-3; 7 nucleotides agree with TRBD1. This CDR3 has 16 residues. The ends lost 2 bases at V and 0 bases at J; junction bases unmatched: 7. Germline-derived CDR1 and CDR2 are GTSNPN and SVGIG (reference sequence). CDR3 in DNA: TGTGCCTGGAGTCCCGACAGGGCGAGCTCTGGAAACACCATATATTTT. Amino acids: CAWSPDRASSGNTIYF.

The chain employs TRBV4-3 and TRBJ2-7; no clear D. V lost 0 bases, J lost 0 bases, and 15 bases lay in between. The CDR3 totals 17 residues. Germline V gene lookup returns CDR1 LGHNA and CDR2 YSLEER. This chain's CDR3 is CASSQDMASPVSYEQYF. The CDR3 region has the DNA TGCGCCAGCAGCCAAGATATGGCTTCCCCTGTCTCCTACGAGCAGTACTTC.

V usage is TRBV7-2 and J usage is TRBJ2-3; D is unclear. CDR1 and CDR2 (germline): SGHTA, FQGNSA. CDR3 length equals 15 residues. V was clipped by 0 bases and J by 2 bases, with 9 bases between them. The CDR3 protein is CASSLAGRHTDTQYF. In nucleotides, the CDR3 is TGTGCCAGCAGCTTAGCTGGTCGGCACACAGATACGCAGTATTTT.

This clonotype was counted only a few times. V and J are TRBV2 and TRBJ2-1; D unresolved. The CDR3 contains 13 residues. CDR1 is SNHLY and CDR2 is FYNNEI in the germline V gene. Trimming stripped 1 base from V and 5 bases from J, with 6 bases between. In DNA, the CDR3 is TGTGCCAGCAGTGAAGGGGCTAACAATGAGCAGTTCTTC. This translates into CASSEGANNEQFF.

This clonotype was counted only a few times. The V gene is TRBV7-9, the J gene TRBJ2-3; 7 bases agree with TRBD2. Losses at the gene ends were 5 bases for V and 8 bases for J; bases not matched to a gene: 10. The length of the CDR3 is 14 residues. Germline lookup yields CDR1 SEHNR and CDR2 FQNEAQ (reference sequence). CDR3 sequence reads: CASSTVSGRATQYF. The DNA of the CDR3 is TGTGCCAGCAGCACTGTGTCGGGGAGGGCTACGCAGTATTTT.

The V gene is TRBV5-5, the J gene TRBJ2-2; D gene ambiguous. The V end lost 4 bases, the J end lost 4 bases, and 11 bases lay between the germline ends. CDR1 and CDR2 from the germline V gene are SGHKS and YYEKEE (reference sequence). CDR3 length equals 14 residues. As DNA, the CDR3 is TGTGCCAGCAGCACGACCCTGCCCACCGGGGAGCTGTTTTTT. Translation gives CASSTTLPTGELFF.

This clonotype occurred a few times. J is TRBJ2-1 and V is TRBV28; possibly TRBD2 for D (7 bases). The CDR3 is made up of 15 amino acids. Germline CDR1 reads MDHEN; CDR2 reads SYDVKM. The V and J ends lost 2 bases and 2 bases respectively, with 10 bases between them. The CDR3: CASSLRGGAYNEQFF. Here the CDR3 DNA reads TGTGCCAGCAGTTTAAGGGGGGGGGCCTACAATGAGCAGTTCTTC.

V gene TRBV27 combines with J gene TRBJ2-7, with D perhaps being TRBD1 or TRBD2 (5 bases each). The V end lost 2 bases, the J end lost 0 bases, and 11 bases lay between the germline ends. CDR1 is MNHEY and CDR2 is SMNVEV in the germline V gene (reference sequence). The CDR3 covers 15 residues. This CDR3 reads CASSLQGGSSYEQYF. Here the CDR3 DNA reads TGTGCCAGCAGTTTACAGGGTGGGAGCTCCTACGAGCAGTACTTC.

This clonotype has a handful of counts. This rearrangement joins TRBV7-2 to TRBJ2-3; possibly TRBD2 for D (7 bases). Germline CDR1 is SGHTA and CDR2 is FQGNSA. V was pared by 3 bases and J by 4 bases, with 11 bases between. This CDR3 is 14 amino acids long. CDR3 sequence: CASSFAGAADTQYF. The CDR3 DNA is TGTGCCAGCAGCTTTGCGGGGGCAGCAGATACGCAGTATTTT.

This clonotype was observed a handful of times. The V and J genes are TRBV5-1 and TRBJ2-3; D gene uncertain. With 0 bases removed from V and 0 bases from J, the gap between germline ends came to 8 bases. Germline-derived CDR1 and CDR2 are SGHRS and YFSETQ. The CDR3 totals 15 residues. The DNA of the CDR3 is TGCGCCAGCAGCTTGGAAGTTCTAAGCACAGATACGCAGTATTTT. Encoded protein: CASSLEVLSTDTQYF.

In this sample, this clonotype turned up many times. DNA of the CDR3: TGTGCCAGCAGCTTAGCCTCGTACAGGGGCCGCCGCTATGGCTACACCTTC. It codes for CASSLASYRGRRYGYTF. The rearrangement joins TRBV7-2 to TRBJ1-2, with 7 bases that match TRBD1. Germline lookup yields CDR1 SGHTA and CDR2 FQGNSA. The J segment lost 4 bases and the V segment lost 0 bases, leaving 11 bases of the junction unmatched. This CDR3 region has 17 residues.

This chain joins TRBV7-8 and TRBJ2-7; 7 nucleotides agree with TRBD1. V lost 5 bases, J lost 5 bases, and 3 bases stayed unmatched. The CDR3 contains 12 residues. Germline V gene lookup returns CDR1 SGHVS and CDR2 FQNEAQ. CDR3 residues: CASSTGTDEQYF. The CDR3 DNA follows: TGTGCCAGCAGCACCGGGACAGACGAGCAGTACTTC.